This T cell receptor beta chain was captured by sequencing in a study of glioma-infiltrating T cells after dendritic cell vaccination. Stated time point: after dendritic cell vaccination, including at tumor progression/relapse. The repertoire was sequenced with immunoSEQ multiplex PCR; TCRdb's copy has only in-frame clones and lacks some. The sample holds just under 100,000 clones; about 85% are singletons and the top ten take roughly 5.3%. Losses at the gene ends were 0 bases for V and 1 base for J; bases not matched to a gene: 5. CDR3 size: 17 residues. CDR1 and CDR2 from the germline V gene are SGDLS and YYNGEE.

This rearrangement joins TRBV9 to TRBJ2-3, with 10 bases matching TRBD2. The sample consisted of blood, taken after dendritic cell vaccination. The sequence was obtained from a human donor with glioblastoma. The CDR3 DNA sequence: TGTGCCAGCAGCGTAGTCGGTCTAGCGGGGGGCACAGATACGCAGTATTTT. This gives the protein CASSVVGLAGGTDTQYF.